This T cell receptor beta chain was sequenced in a study of blood T cell repertoires in COVID-19. The germline V gene encodes CDR1 SGHAT and CDR2 FQNNGV. There are 16 residues in the CDR3. Deletions cut 5 bases from V and 0 bases from J, with 14 bases between. Participant-reported clinical history was the basis for cohort assignment. The method was immunoSEQ multiplex PCR; TCRdb's version includes in-frame clones alone and lacks a portion of them. This table holds around 300,000 clones, 75% to 90% found once. The sample taken for sequencing was PBMCs or T cells enriched from blood (not recorded which). The rearrangement links TRBV11-2 to TRBJ2-1; weak D call: TRBD1 (6 bases). The receptor was isolated from a man under 40 who had recovered from COVID-19. CDR3 sequence (DNA): TGTGCCAGCAGCCTGGGACAAACGAGCTCCTACAATGAGCAGTTCTTC. Protein: CASSLGQTSSYNEQFF.